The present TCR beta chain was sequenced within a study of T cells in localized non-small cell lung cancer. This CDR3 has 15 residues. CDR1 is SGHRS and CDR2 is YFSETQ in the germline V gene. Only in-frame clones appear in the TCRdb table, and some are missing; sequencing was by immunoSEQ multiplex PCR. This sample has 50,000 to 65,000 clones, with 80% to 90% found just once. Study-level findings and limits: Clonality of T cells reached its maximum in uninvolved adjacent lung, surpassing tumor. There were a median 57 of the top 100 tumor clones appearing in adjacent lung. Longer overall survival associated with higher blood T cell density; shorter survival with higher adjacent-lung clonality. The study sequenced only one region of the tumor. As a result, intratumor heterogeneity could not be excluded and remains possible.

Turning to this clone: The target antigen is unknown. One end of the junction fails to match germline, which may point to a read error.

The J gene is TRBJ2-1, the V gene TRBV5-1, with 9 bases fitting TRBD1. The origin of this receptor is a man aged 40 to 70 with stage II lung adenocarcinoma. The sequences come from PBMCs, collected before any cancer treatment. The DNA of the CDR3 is TGCGCCAGCAGCTCCGGGACAGGGTCCTCCAATGAGCAGTTCTTC. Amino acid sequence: CASSSGTGSSNEQFF.